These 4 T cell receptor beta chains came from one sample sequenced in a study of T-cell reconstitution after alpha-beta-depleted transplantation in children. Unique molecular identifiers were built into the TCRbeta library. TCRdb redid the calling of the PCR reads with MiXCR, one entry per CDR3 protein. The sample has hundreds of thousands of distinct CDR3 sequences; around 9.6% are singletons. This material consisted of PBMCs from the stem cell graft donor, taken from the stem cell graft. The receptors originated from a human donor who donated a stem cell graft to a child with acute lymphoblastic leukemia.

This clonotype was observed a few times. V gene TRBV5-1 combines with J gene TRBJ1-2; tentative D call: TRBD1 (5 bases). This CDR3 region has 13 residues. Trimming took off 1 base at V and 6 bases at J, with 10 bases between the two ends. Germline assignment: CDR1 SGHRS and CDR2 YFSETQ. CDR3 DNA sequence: TGCGCCAGCAGCTTGTGGGCAGGGCATGGCTACACCTTC. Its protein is CASSLWAGHGYTF.

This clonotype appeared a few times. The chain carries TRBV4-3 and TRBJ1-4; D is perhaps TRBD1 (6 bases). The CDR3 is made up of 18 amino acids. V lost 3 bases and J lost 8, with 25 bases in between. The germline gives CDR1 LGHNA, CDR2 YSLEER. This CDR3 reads CASSQGTSGVLKREKLFF. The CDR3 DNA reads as TGCGCCAGCAGCCAGGGGACGTCAGGGGTTCTCAAGCGGGAAAAACTGTTTTTT.

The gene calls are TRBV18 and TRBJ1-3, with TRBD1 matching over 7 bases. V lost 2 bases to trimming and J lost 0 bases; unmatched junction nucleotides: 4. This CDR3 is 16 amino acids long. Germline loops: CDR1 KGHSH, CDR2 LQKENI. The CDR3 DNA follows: TGTGCCAGCTCACCATGGGACAGCAGCTCTGGAAACACCATATATTTT. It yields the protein CASSPWDSSSGNTIYF. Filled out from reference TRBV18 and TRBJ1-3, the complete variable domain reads NAGVMQNPRHLVRRRGQEARLRCSPMKGHSHVYWYRQLPEEGLKFMVYLQKENIIDESGMPKERFSAEFPKEGPSILRIQQVVRGDSAAYFCASSPWDSSSGNTIYFGEGSWLTVV.

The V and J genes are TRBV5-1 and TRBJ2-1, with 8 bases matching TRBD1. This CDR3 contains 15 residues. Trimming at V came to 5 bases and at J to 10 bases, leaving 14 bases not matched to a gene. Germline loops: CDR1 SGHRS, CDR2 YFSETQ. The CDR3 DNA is TGCGCCAGCAGTCCAGGGGGCCAAGGAGGCCCGGAGCAGTTCTTC. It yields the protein CASSPGGQGGPEQFF.